Detailed here is one T cell receptor beta chain. Assay used: immunoSEQ multiplex PCR; TCRdb lists only in-frame clones, some missing. This table has around 60,000 clones, approximately 88% appearing once. This entry is derived from a study of blood T cell repertoires in COVID-19. Whole-study context: The analysed material was cDNA or gDNA that came from T cells, B-cell-depleted T cells, or PBMCs.

Germline loops: CDR1 MNHEY, CDR2 SVGAGI. The CDR3 length is 13 residues. Trimming shortened V by 8 bases and J by 4 bases, and 14 bases separated the two germline ends. The chain carries TRBV6-5 and TRBJ2-5, with a possible D match to TRBD2 (6 bases). This sequence was found in a man aged 50 or older with active COVID-19. Sequencing was done on a sample of peripheral blood. The CDR3 nucleotides read TGTGCCAGCCACTCTCCGGGGGTAGAGACCCAGTACTTC. It translates to CASHSPGVETQYF.